This T cell receptor (beta chain) was obtained from a study of human T cells and chemical hapten exposure. Study overall: TCR yields per sample varied mostly from small pooled library volume differences.

Time point of the sample: patch test 1, 2 weeks after DPC sensitization. The treatment denotes: therapeutic diphenylcyclopropenone sensitization with weekly scalp DPC. TCRdb independently ran MiXCR on the RACE reads; one entry per CDR3 protein. The table shows more than 65,000 distinct CDR3 sequences, with 25% to 40% occurring only once. This clonotype occurred a few times. V was shortened by 1 base and J by 4 bases, with 10 bases between the two germline ends. The CDR3 is 14 amino acids. The germline gives CDR1 SGHDT, CDR2 YYEEEE. The sequence was collected from a man in his forties or fifties with alopecia areata. Some clones in this sample may be carry-over from other donors' samples. The sample in question was whole blood, obtained in connection with sensitization to the hapten diphenylcyclopropenone (DPC). The chain uses TRBV5-6 and TRBJ2-3; D remains unclear. CDR3 coding DNA: TGTGCCAGCAGCTTGAAGTTTAGGCCAGATACGCAGTATTTT. Amino acids: CASSLKFRPDTQYF.